This T cell receptor beta chain appears in the sequencing data of a study of T-cell memory formation after mild COVID-19. Study observations and caveats: Day 15 to 85 contractors were CD4/CD8 balanced; later expanders leaned CD4+. In pre-infection memory, a portion of responding clones appeared, which suggested that cross-reactive memory joined. The SARS-CoV-2 specificity of second-wave clones reaching peak at day 37 remained unverified.

Trimming cost V 3 bases and J 4 bases; bases outside gene matches: 6. CDR1 and CDR2 from the germline V gene are ENHRY and SYGVKD. The CDR3 loop spans 15 amino acids. As regards this clonotype: The antigen is not known.

From 5'RACE with constant-segment primers came TCR alpha and TCR beta cDNA libraries that carried sample barcodes and UMIs. TCRdb fed the 5' RACE reads into MiXCR, producing one record per CDR3 protein. The sample records around 250,000 distinct CDR3 sequences, roughly 17% being singletons. This clonotype was sampled from a man younger than 35 who had mild COVID-19 (a few samples of this study predate the infection). Cell type and time point are not known. Specimen: PBMCs or a T cell subset sorted from them (not recorded which). The chain joins TRBV10-3 to TRBJ1-2; 9 positions agree with TRBD1. CDR3 DNA: TGTGCCATCAGTGAACGGGACAGGGCAACCTATGGCTACACCTTC. Translating it yields CAISERDRATYGYTF.